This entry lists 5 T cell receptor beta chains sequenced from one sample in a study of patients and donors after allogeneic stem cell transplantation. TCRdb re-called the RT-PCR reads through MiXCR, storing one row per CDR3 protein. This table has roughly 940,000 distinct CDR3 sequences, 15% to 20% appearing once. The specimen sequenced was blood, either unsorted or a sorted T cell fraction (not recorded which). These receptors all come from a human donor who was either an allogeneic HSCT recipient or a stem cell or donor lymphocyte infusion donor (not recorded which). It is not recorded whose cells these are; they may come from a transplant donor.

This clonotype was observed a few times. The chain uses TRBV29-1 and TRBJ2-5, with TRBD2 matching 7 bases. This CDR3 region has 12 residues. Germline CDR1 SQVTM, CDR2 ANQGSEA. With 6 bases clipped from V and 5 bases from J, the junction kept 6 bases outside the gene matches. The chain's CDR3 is CSVSVAGETQYF. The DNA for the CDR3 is TGCAGCGTGTCGGTAGCGGGCGAGACCCAGTACTTC.

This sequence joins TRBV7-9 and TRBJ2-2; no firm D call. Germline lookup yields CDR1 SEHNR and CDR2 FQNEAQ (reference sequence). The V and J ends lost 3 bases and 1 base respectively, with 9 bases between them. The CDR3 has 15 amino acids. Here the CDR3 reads CASSFDAWNTGELFF. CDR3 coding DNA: TGTGCCAGCAGCTTCGACGCGTGGAACACCGGGGAGCTGTTTTTT.

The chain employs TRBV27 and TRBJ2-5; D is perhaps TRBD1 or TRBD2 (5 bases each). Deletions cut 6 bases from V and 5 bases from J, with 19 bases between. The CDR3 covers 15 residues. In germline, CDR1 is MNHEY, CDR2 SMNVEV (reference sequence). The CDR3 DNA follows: TGTGCCAGCAGCCCTCTCGGACATTGGGGGGAGACCCAGTACTTC. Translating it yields CASSPLGHWGETQYF.

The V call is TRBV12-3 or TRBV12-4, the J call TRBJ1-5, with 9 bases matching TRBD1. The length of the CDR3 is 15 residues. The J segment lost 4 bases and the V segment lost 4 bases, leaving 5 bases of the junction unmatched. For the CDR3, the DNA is TGTGCCAGCAGTTCAGGACAGGGGTGGAATCAGCCCCAGCATTTT. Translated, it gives CASSSGQGWNQPQHF.

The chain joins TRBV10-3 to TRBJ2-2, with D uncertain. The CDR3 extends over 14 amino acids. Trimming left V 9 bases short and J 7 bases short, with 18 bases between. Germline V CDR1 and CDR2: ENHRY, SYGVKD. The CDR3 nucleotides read TGTGCCATTAAACTTGGACGTACTGACGGGGAGCTGTTTTTT. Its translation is CAIKLGRTDGELFF.